These 27 T cell receptor beta chains were sequenced from one sample in a study of shared clonotypes between healthy human individuals. Sequencing used immunoSEQ multiplex PCR; TCRdb keeps in-frame clones, though not all of them. This table has 2.3 million or so clones, approximately 95% appearing once. The sequenced material came from naive CD4+ T cells from PBMCs. Subset described: CD45RA+ positively selected. These receptors came from a man younger than 35 in good health. Some clones in this sample may be carry-over from other donors' samples.

Notes on this clone: The same CDR3 arises from other DNA sequences in this sample as well. This chain links TRBV7-3 with TRBJ1-2, with 8 bases matching TRBD1. The CDR3 runs to 13 residues. The J segment lost 5 bases and the V segment lost 5 bases, leaving 4 bases of the junction unmatched. Germline assignment: CDR1 SGHTA and CDR2 FQGTGA. The CDR3 reads CASSRDRLYGYTF. For the CDR3, the DNA is TGTGCCAGCAGCCGGGACAGGCTTTATGGCTACACCTTC.

The gene calls are TRBV5-6 and TRBJ2-1; possible D gene TRBD2, 6 bases. Trimming took 0 bases from V and 7 from J, leaving 17 bases between them. The CDR3 totals 16 residues. Germline CDR1 and CDR2: SGHDT and YYEEEE. The CDR3: CASSLEGLQGRNEQFF. The CDR3 DNA follows: TGTGCCAGCAGCTTGGAGGGACTCCAAGGGCGGAATGAGCAGTTCTTC.

This chain joins TRBV11-2 and TRBJ2-7, with D possibly matching TRBD2 (6 bases). The CDR3 totals 14 residues. Germline V gene sequence: CDR1 SGHAT, CDR2 FQNNGV. V lost 3 bases, J lost 2 bases, and 11 bases lay in between. The CDR3 region has the DNA TGTGCCAGCAGCTTCCCGTGGGGGGCCTACGAGCAGTACTTC. Translating gives CASSFPWGAYEQYF.

Comments on this clone: In the same sample, other DNA sequences code for this CDR3. The chain links TRBV6-6 to TRBJ1-2, with 7 bases aligning to TRBD1. The CDR3 loop spans 13 amino acids. Per the germline V gene, CDR1 is MNHNY and CDR2 is SVGAGI (reference sequence). Germline trimming cut 5 bases from V and 2 bases from J; bases unmatched to any gene: 2. DNA of the CDR3: TGTGCCAGCAGTCGGGACAGCAACTATGGCTACACCTTC. It encodes CASSRDSNYGYTF.

This chain links TRBV5-1 with TRBJ2-1; TRBD2 aligns across 9 bases. CDR3 length equals 16 residues. The germline gives CDR1 SGHRS, CDR2 YFSETQ. After removal of 0 bases from V and 3 bases from J, the junction contained 4 bases not matched to a gene. The CDR3 protein is CASSLDASGNYNEQFF. The CDR3 nucleotides read TGCGCCAGCAGCTTGGACGCTAGCGGGAACTACAATGAGCAGTTCTTC.

The CDR3 spells CASSLPFGLAPHNEQFF. The CDR3 DNA reads TGTGCCAGCAGTTTACCGTTCGGACTAGCGCCCCACAATGAGCAGTTCTTC. The chain links TRBV28 to TRBJ2-1; 9 nucleotides line up with TRBD2. Germline V CDR1 and CDR2: MDHEN, SYDVKM. This CDR3 is 17 amino acids long. V shed 2 bases, J shed 5 bases, and the junction held 10 bases outside the gene matches.

The chain couples TRBV2 to TRBJ2-5, with D unresolved. This CDR3 region has 11 residues. Trimming cost V 11 bases and J 9 bases, with 16 bases left between them. The germline V gene encodes CDR1 SNHLY and CDR2 FYNNEI. The CDR3 DNA reads as TGTGCCCAAGGCGCGCAACGGGCCCAGTACTTC. Residues: CAQGAQRAQYF.

This clone showed up just once. The chain is built from TRBV27 and TRBJ1-4; D not resolved. The CDR3 covers 16 residues. Trimming pared 5 bases from V and 8 bases from J, leaving 21 bases between. In germline, CDR1 is MNHEY, CDR2 SMNVEV (reference sequence). The CDR3 here is CASSPLDPSLREKLFF. The DNA of the CDR3 is TGTGCCAGCAGTCCCCTCGACCCCTCCTTGCGCGAAAAACTGTTTTTT.

V is TRBV6-1 and J is TRBJ2-7, with D perhaps given as TRBD1 or TRBD2 (5 bases each). Germline V CDR1 and CDR2: MNHNS, SASEGT. The CDR3 contains 14 residues. The V and J ends lost 2 bases and 4 bases respectively, with 12 bases between them. CDR3 bases: TGTGCCAGCAGTGAACTATACAGGACTTACGAGCAGTACTTC. It yields the protein CASSELYRTYEQYF.

The CDR3 nucleotides are TGTGCCAGCAGGCCAGGGGGGGCTAGCGTCAATGAGCAGTTCTTC. Its translation: CASRPGGASVNEQFF. V and J are TRBV6-5 and TRBJ2-1; D tentatively reads TRBD1 or TRBD2 (7 bases each). This CDR3 spans 15 amino acids. Trimming shortened V by 6 bases and J by 6 bases, and 18 bases separated the two germline ends. Per the germline V gene, CDR1 is MNHEY and CDR2 is SVGAGI.

A note on this clone: This specimen includes other DNA sequences encoding the same CDR3. The rearrangement uses TRBV7-9 and TRBJ1-3, with D tentatively TRBD1 (6 bases). CDR3 size: 14 residues. Germline V lookup: CDR1 SEHNR, CDR2 FQNEAQ (reference sequence). The ends were cut back, 3 bases at V and 3 bases at J, with 9 bases in the middle. The CDR3 region is CASSLAGVGNTIYF. CDR3 in DNA: TGTGCCAGCAGCTTGGCAGGGGTTGGAAACACCATATATTTT.

The CDR3 DNA follows: TGTGCCAGCAGTTTCACGGGACAGTACGAAAAACTGTTTTTT. It encodes CASSFTGQYEKLFF. The chain recombines TRBV28 with TRBJ1-4; 7 nucleotides match TRBD1. CDR3 length: 14 amino acids. The germline V gene encodes CDR1 MDHEN and CDR2 SYDVKM. V lost 3 bases and J lost 8; bases outside the gene matches: 6.

The V gene is TRBV19, the J gene TRBJ2-5; tentative D call: TRBD2 (6 bases). Germline values: CDR1 LNHDA, CDR2 SQIVND (reference sequence). There are 17 residues in the CDR3. V lost 2 bases and J lost 4, with 20 bases in between. In nucleotides, the CDR3 is TGTGCCAGTAGTATAAGGTCCGGGAGTCTTTTGGCAGAGACCCAGTACTTC. Amino acid sequence: CASSIRSGSLLAETQYF.

The V gene is TRBV7-9, the J gene TRBJ2-7; D is perhaps TRBD1 (5 bases). The V end was cut by 4 bases, the J end by 4 bases, with 14 bases between. Germline V gives CDR1 SEHNR, CDR2 FQNEAQ (reference sequence). This CDR3 comprises 14 residues. This chain's CDR3 is CASSWGAEFYEQYF. The CDR3 DNA reads as TGTGCCAGCAGCTGGGGCGCGGAATTTTACGAGCAGTACTTC.

This chain uses TRBV6-1 with TRBJ2-7; tentatively, D is TRBD2 (5 bases). The CDR3 spans 14 residues. The germline gives CDR1 MNHNS, CDR2 SASEGT. The V end was cut by 7 bases, the J end by 2 bases, with 15 bases between. CDR3 in amino acids: CASTPTGIAYEQYF. The CDR3 DNA follows: TGTGCCAGCACCCCCACGGGGATTGCCTACGAGCAGTACTTC.

V is TRBV5-4 and J is TRBJ2-2, with D unclear. CDR1 is SGHNT, CDR2 YYREEE, per germline (reference sequence). The V end lost 0 bases, the J end lost 2 bases, and 8 bases lay between the germline ends. The CDR3 sequence is 15 residues long. The CDR3 region is CASSLGQDNTGELFF. For the CDR3, the DNA is TGTGCCAGCAGCTTGGGCCAGGATAACACCGGGGAGCTGTTTTTT.

In its sample, this clone was seen once. J is TRBJ2-3 and V is TRBV28; TRBD2 matches at 7 bases. This CDR3 contains 16 residues. V gave up 1 base and J gave up 0 bases; unmatched junction bases: 4. Germline assignment: CDR1 MDHEN and CDR2 SYDVKM. The DNA of the CDR3 is TGTGCCAGCAGTTTATTTGGGGGGGTTAGCACAGATACGCAGTATTTT. Translating it yields CASSLFGGVSTDTQYF.

The V gene is TRBV19, the J gene TRBJ1-2; 11 bases line up with TRBD1. Unmatched junction bases numbered 3, after V lost 5 bases and J lost 4 bases. Germline V gene sequence: CDR1 LNHDA, CDR2 SQIVND (reference sequence). The CDR3 totals 14 residues. The CDR3 DNA sequence: TGTGCCAGTAGTGGGACAGGGGGAGCCTATGGCTACACCTTC. Its translation: CASSGTGGAYGYTF.

For this clone: At the DNA level, this CDR3 is encoded by other sequences in the same sample as well. V is TRBV14 and J is TRBJ2-5; D is unclear. V lost 1 base to trimming and J lost 1 base, with 4 bases between them. Per germline, CDR1 SGHDN and CDR2 FVKESK. The CDR3 consists of 13 residues. This CDR3 is CASSQGLQETQYF. The CDR3 DNA is TGTGCCAGCAGCCAAGGGCTCCAAGAGACCCAGTACTTC.

This clone was counted once. This rearrangement joins TRBV4-1 to TRBJ1-1, with TRBD1 matching over 10 bases. Looked up from germline, CDR1 is MGHRA and CDR2 is YSYEKL. CDR3 size: 20 residues. Trimming cost V 2 bases and J 5 bases; bases outside gene matches: 20. The CDR3 loop reads CASSQTPPTGGGGRRTEAFF. The CDR3 region has the DNA TGCGCCAGCAGCCAAACCCCCCCGACAGGGGGCGGAGGGAGAAGGACTGAAGCTTTCTTT.

This chain links TRBV2 with TRBJ1-2; perhaps TRBD1 as D (6 bases). V was cut by 7 bases and J by 5 bases, with 26 bases left in between. CDR1 SNHLY and CDR2 FYNNEI come from the germline V gene. This CDR3 has 17 amino acids. This CDR3 reads CASKKEGQGTGRYGYTF. CDR3 nucleotides: TGTGCCAGCAAGAAAGAAGGTCAGGGGACCGGGCGGTATGGCTACACCTTC.

The chain recombines TRBV9 with TRBJ2-2; unclear D gene. CDR1 and CDR2 from the germline V gene are SGDLS and YYNGEE. V was shortened by 0 bases and J by 1 base, with 4 bases between the two germline ends. The CDR3 spans 14 residues. The CDR3 sequence is CASSVVMNTGELFF. CDR3 bases: TGTGCCAGCAGCGTAGTTATGAACACCGGGGAGCTGTTTTTT.

This chain joins TRBV5-1 and TRBJ2-7; either TRBD1 or TRBD2 may fit D (5 bases each). The CDR3 is 14 residues long. V was shortened by 6 bases and J by 5 bases, with 18 bases between the two germline ends. The germline CDR1 and CDR2 sequences are SGHRS and YFSETQ. The CDR3 loop reads CASTNQPGTNEQYF. In DNA form, the CDR3 reads TGCGCCAGCACTAACCAGCCTGGGACCAACGAGCAGTACTTC.

This clone was seen once. V usage is TRBV5-1 and J usage is TRBJ2-5; D may be TRBD2 (6 bases). The germline V gene has CDR1 SGHRS and CDR2 YFSETQ. V was trimmed by 4 bases and J by 1 base, leaving 20 bases between them. This CDR3 has 17 residues. The CDR3 DNA is TGCGCCAGCAGCCCGCGGGGTATTAGGGGAGGCCAAGAGACCCAGTACTTC. Amino acids: CASSPRGIRGGQETQYF.

The chain joins TRBV7-9 to TRBJ2-7, with D unclear. V was cut by 5 bases and J by 3 bases, with 17 bases left in between. CDR1 is SEHNR and CDR2 is FQNEAQ in the germline V gene (reference sequence). The length of the CDR3 is 15 residues. CDR3 region: CASSAPEASHYEQYF. The CDR3 DNA reads as TGTGCCAGCAGCGCCCCCGAAGCGAGCCACTACGAGCAGTACTTC.

The rearrangement joins TRBV29-1 to TRBJ2-3; D is ambiguous. Germline values: CDR1 SQVTM, CDR2 ANQGSEA. The CDR3 is 15 residues long. Between the trimmed V and J ends, which lost 0 bases and 4 bases, there was a span of 14 bases. The CDR3 nucleotides read TGCAGCGTTGAAGATCTTTATCTAAGGGCAGATACGCAGTATTTT. Protein product: CSVEDLYLRADTQYF.

This sequence joins TRBV5-1 and TRBJ2-3, with 8 positions matching TRBD2. This CDR3 region has 16 residues. Trimming took 0 bases from V and 6 from J; bases not matched to a gene: 9. The germline CDR1 and CDR2 sequences are SGHRS and YFSETQ. The CDR3 DNA reads as TGCGCCAGCAGCTTGGAGTCAGCGGGAGTGGGGGATACGCAGTATTTT. Its protein is CASSLESAGVGDTQYF.